This T cell receptor beta chain was sequenced during a study of OX40 agonist ivuxolimab in advanced cancers. Study summary: Three patients, one with hepatocellular carcinoma and two with cutaneous melanoma, achieved partial responses.

This table comes from immunoSEQ multiplex PCR, and its TCRdb copy is limited to in-frame clones, with some not included. This table holds under 95,000 clones, 89% found once. The V gene lost 5 bases and the J gene lost 0 bases, with 8 bases spanning the gap. The germline V gene encodes CDR1 MNHNY and CDR2 SVGAGI (reference sequence). The CDR3 contains 14 residues. Sample: CD4+ or CD8+ T cells sorted from blood, taken in a trial of the OX40 agonist ivuxolimab. This chain connects TRBV6-6 to TRBJ1-3; the D is unclear. The sequence came from an adult with an advanced solid tumor such as melanoma, head and neck, liver or kidney cancer. CDR3 loop: CASSGLLSGNTIYF. CDR3 nucleotides: TGTGCCAGCAGTGGACTCCTCTCTGGAAACACCATATATTTT.